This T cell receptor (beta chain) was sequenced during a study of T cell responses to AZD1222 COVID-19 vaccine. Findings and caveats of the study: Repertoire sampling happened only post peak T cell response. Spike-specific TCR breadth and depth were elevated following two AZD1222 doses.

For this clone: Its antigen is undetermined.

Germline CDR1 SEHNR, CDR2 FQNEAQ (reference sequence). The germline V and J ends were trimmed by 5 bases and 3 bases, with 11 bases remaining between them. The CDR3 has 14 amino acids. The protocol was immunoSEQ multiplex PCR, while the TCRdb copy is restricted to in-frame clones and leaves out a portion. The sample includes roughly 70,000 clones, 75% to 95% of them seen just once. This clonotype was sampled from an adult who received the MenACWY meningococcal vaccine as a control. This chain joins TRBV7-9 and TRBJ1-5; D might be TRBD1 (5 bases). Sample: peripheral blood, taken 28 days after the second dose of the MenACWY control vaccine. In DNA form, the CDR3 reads TGTGCCAGCAGCGCGGACATTTTCAATCAGCCCCAGCATTTT. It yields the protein CASSADIFNQPQHF.